Presented here are 24 T cell receptor beta chains from one specimen sequenced in a study of spatial heterogeneity in lung cancer. Time point given: sample taken at primary tumor resection. Unsorted whole RNA samples from tumor, nontumor lung or frozen PBMC were sequenced. TCRdb recomputed calls from the 5' RACE reads with MiXCR, one row per CDR3 protein. Of about 92,000 distinct CDR3 sequences listed, roughly 12% are singletons. The source material was PBMCs, sampled at surgery. Receptor source: a male donor with early-stage non-small cell lung cancer.

CDR3 DNA: TGCAGTGCTCCCAGGGAAACAGATACGCAGTATTTT. Its translation: CSAPRETDTQYF. This chain connects TRBV20-1 to TRBJ2-3; maybe TRBD1 (5 bases). Trimming stripped 5 bases from V and 3 bases from J, with 9 bases between. The length of the CDR3 is 12 residues. Germline lookup yields CDR1 DFQATT and CDR2 SNEGSKA (reference sequence).

The table lists this clonotype with a few counts. The rearrangement joins TRBV4-3 to TRBJ2-3; TRBD1 might be the D (5 bases). The CDR3 runs to 15 residues. The germline CDR1 and CDR2 sequences are LGHNA and YSLEER. V lost 4 bases and J lost 2, with 13 bases in between. CDR3 sequence reads: CASSPQGILTDTQYF. The CDR3 DNA reads TGCGCCAGCAGCCCTCAGGGTATTCTCACAGATACGCAGTATTTT.

The chain carries TRBV6-5 and TRBJ1-1; TRBD1 agrees at 7 bases. CDR3 size: 15 residues. Losses at the gene ends were 5 bases for V and 0 bases for J; bases not matched to a gene: 6. Germline CDR1 is MNHEY and CDR2 is SVGAGI. In DNA form, the CDR3 reads TGTGCCAGCAGTACTCCGACAGGGCTGAACACTGAAGCTTTCTTT. Protein: CASSTPTGLNTEAFF.

CDR3 sequence reads: CSVGPRQSTDTQYF. CDR3 in DNA: TGCAGCGTTGGACCGCGCCAATCCACAGATACGCAGTATTTT. The chain has TRBV29-1 and TRBJ2-3; D is uncertain. The CDR3 has 14 amino acids. Germline V gene data show CDR1 as SQVTM and CDR2 as ANQGSEA. Between the trimmed V and J ends, which lost 4 bases and 2 bases, there was a span of 13 bases.

This clonotype was seen at least ten times. This chain uses TRBV5-1 with TRBJ1-5; 8 positions agree with TRBD1. Germline-derived CDR1 and CDR2 are SGHRS and YFSETQ. V lost 0 bases to trimming and J lost 5 bases; unmatched junction nucleotides: 4. The CDR3 is made up of 15 amino acids. The CDR3 protein is CASSLDGTGDQPQHF. The CDR3 nucleotides read TGCGCCAGCAGCTTGGATGGGACAGGTGATCAGCCCCAGCATTTT.

The chain carries TRBV7-2 and TRBJ2-5, with D unresolved. The CDR3 loop spans 13 amino acids. V gave up 2 bases and J gave up 2 bases, with 6 bases separating them. CDR1 and CDR2 from the germline V gene are SGHTA and FQGNSA. The CDR3 bases are TGTGCCAGCAGCTTACTACGGCAAGAGACCCAGTACTTC. Amino acids: CASSLLRQETQYF.

This clonotype has just a few counts. The J gene is TRBJ1-2, the V gene TRBV19; D uncertain. Germline V gene sequence: CDR1 LNHDA, CDR2 SQIVND (reference sequence). CDR3 length: 13 residues. V was pared by 7 bases and J by 5 bases, with 14 bases between. The CDR3 DNA reads TGTGCCAGTAACCAGGATATGAGATATGGCTACACCTTC. This translates into CASNQDMRYGYTF.

This clonotype has only a few counts. The J gene is TRBJ2-5, the V gene TRBV5-4; 10 positions agree with TRBD1. Germline assignment: CDR1 SGHNT and CDR2 YYREEE (reference sequence). Trimming cost V 4 bases and J 4 bases; bases outside gene matches: 7. CDR3 length: 15 residues. DNA for the CDR3: TGTGCCAGCAGCCCGGGACAGGGGTCGGGAGAGACCCAGTACTTC. It translates to CASSPGQGSGETQYF.

This clonotype was picked up a small number of times. The chain couples TRBV3-2 to TRBJ1-2. TRBV3-2 is a recognized pseudogene. The CDR3 consists of 12 residues. CDR3 bases: TGTGCCAGCAGCCAGTCGAACTATGGCTACACCTTC. Its translation is CASSQSNYGYTF.

This clonotype was found a few times. The gene calls are TRBV27 and TRBJ2-3; 9 bases agree with TRBD2. Germline-derived CDR1 and CDR2 are MNHEY and SMNVEV (reference sequence). V lost 3 bases, J lost 6 bases, and 4 bases stayed unmatched. The CDR3 length is 14 residues. This CDR3 is CASSFSGGRDTQYF. The CDR3 region has the DNA TGTGCCAGCAGTTTCAGCGGGGGGCGGGATACGCAGTATTTT.

This clonotype came up a few times. The chain carries TRBV29-1 and TRBJ1-1; TRBD1 aligns across 8 bases. Losses at the gene ends were 4 bases for V and 10 bases for J; bases not matched to a gene: 5. The CDR3 runs to 11 residues. CDR1 is SQVTM, CDR2 ANQGSEA, per germline. CDR3 bases: TGCAGCGTTGGCGACAGGGGAAGAGCTTTCTTT. Amino acid sequence: CSVGDRGRAFF.

This clonotype was seen repeatedly, ten times or more. DNA of the CDR3: TGTGCCAGCAGTTACGGGACAACCACCGGGGAGCTGTTTTTT. Amino acid sequence: CASSYGTTTGELFF. The gene calls are TRBV6-2 or TRBV6-3 and TRBJ2-2, with D maybe TRBD1 (6 bases). The CDR3 sequence is 14 residues long. Germline V gives CDR1 MNHEY, CDR2 SVGEGT. Trimming pared 2 bases from V and 4 bases from J, leaving 8 bases between.

The rearrangement uses TRBV30 and TRBJ2-7, with 7 bases lining up with TRBD1. The V gene end was trimmed by 2 bases and the J gene end by 7 bases; junction bases not matched to a gene: 8. The CDR3 covers 13 residues. CDR1 and CDR2 from the germline V gene are GTSNPN and SVGIG (reference sequence). The CDR3 here is CAWSRMTGYEQYF. CDR3 coding DNA: TGTGCCTGGAGTCGCATGACAGGGTATGAGCAGTACTTC.

This clonotype was seen only a few times. The genes are TRBV7-9 and TRBJ1-4; no reliable D call. Germline lookup yields CDR1 SEHNR and CDR2 FQNEAQ (reference sequence). The CDR3 covers 14 residues. V was pared by 5 bases and J by 2 bases, with 9 bases between. CDR3 sequence: CASSQEWTNEKLFF. The CDR3, as DNA: TGTGCCAGCAGCCAAGAATGGACTAATGAAAAACTGTTTTTT.

This clonotype occurred a few times. The chain links TRBV7-9 to TRBJ2-1; D not resolved. Trimming cost V 5 bases and J 7 bases, with 12 bases left between them. This CDR3 has 13 residues. Looked up from germline, CDR1 is SEHNR and CDR2 is FQNEAQ (reference sequence). CDR3: CASSTGLRNEQFF. CDR3 in DNA: TGTGCCAGCAGCACGGGCCTTCGGAATGAGCAGTTCTTC. The complete variable domain, with remaining parts taken from reference TRBV7-9 and TRBJ2-1, reads DTGVSQNPRHKITKRGQNVTFRCDPISEHNRLYWYRQTLGQGPEFLTYFQNEAQLEKSRLLSDRFSAERPKGSFSTLEIQRTEQGDSAMYLCASSTGLRNEQFFGPGTRLTVL.

This clonotype was observed a handful of times. The chain joins TRBV4-3 to TRBJ2-2, with D perhaps matching TRBD1 (5 bases). The germline V and J ends were trimmed by 1 base and 8 bases, with 11 bases remaining between them. The CDR3 contains 14 residues. Per germline, CDR1 LGHNA and CDR2 YSLEER. The CDR3 nucleotides read TGCGCCAGCAGCCAAGGTTCAGGGCCGGGGGAGCTGTTTTTT. It encodes CASSQGSGPGELFF.

This clonotype was seen a handful of times. This chain connects TRBV28 to TRBJ2-2; 9 bases map to TRBD2. This CDR3 contains 17 residues. V gave up 4 bases and J gave up 8 bases; unmatched junction bases: 14. Germline-derived CDR1 and CDR2 are MDHEN and SYDVKM. The CDR3 loop is CASSSFRSGGHPGELFF. Here the CDR3 DNA reads TGTGCCAGCAGTTCCTTCCGTAGCGGGGGTCATCCAGGGGAGCTGTTTTTT.

The J gene is TRBJ2-6, the V gene TRBV4-1, with no clear D. The ends were cut back, 6 bases at V and 1 base at J, with 16 bases in the middle. Germline V gene lookup returns CDR1 MGHRA and CDR2 YSYEKL. This CDR3 spans 17 amino acids. CDR3 amino acids: CASRSPLLGSGANVLTF. The CDR3 nucleotides read TGCGCCAGCAGATCCCCTCTTTTGGGGTCTGGGGCCAACGTCCTGACTTTC.

V is TRBV24-1 and J is TRBJ1-2, with TRBD1 matching 7 bases. The ends lost 5 bases at V and 7 bases at J; junction bases unmatched: 9. The CDR3 is 14 residues long. CDR1 is KGHDR, CDR2 SFDVKD, per germline. The CDR3 is CATSGVTGKTGYTF. CDR3 nucleotides: TGTGCCACCAGTGGAGTGACAGGGAAAACTGGCTACACCTTC.

Worth noting for this clonotype: This sequence may be a read error, since a much larger clone differs from it by one base. This chain joins TRBV6-5 and TRBJ2-1; D gene uncertain. Germline V gene sequence: CDR1 MNHEY, CDR2 SVGAGI. Trimming removed 2 bases at V and 0 bases at J, with 5 bases between. This CDR3 contains 14 residues. The CDR3, as DNA: TGTGCCAGCAGTTACGCGAGCTCCTACAATGAGCAGTTCTTC. Protein: CASSYASSYNEQFF.

This clonotype was picked up a small number of times. The CDR3 DNA reads as TGTGCCAGCAGTGCCGCCGCTAGCGGGAGGGCCGAGATCGGGGAGCTGTTTTTT. Protein product: CASSAAASGRAEIGELFF. V usage is TRBV6-4 and J usage is TRBJ2-2, with 12 bases identical to TRBD2. The CDR3 covers 18 residues. J lost 7 bases, V lost 4 bases, and 13 bases had no gene match. Germline V gene lookup returns CDR1 MRHNA and CDR2 SNTAGT.

The chain combines TRBV7-2 with TRBJ2-1; D is undetermined. Germline CDR1 is SGHTA and CDR2 is FQGNSA. This CDR3 is 12 amino acids long. V lost 2 bases and J lost 8, with 7 bases in between. The CDR3 DNA reads TGTGCCAGCAGCTTAATGAAGGATGAGCAGTTCTTC. Its protein product is CASSLMKDEQFF.

This clonotype was detected ten times or more. This chain joins TRBV5-1 and TRBJ2-6; tentative D call: TRBD1 (6 bases). This CDR3 comprises 15 residues. Germline-derived CDR1 and CDR2 are SGHRS and YFSETQ. V lost 3 bases and J 0 bases, leaving 7 bases between the germline ends. Here the CDR3 DNA reads TGCGCCAGCAGCTCACAGGGCTCTGGGGCCAACGTCCTGACTTTC. The encoded protein is CASSSQGSGANVLTF.

The chain has TRBV15 and TRBJ2-3; TRBD2 matches at 7 bases. The CDR3 has 15 residues. Germline V gene sequence: CDR1 LNHNV, CDR2 YYDKDF (reference sequence). The junction had 4 bases not matched to a gene; V was cut back by 1 base and J by 3 bases. This chain's CDR3 is CATSRGAGLTDTQYF. The CDR3 DNA is TGTGCCACCAGCAGAGGAGCGGGGCTGACAGATACGCAGTATTTT.